Presented here are 18 T cell receptor beta chains from one specimen sequenced in a study of T-cell memory formation after mild COVID-19. TCRdb fed the 5' RACE reads into MiXCR, producing one record per CDR3 protein. The sample holds approximately 400,000 distinct CDR3 sequences; more than 20% are singletons and the top ten take around 8.7%. Sequenced sample: PBMCs or a T cell subset sorted from them (not recorded which). Every receptor here comes from an adult woman who had mild COVID-19 (a few samples of this study predate the infection). Cell type and time point are not known.

The chain employs TRBV5-6 and TRBJ1-2; D perhaps matches TRBD1 (5 bases). The CDR3 sequence is 14 residues long. The V gene lost 4 bases and the J gene lost 1 base, with 11 bases spanning the gap. The germline CDR1 and CDR2 sequences are SGHDT and YYEEEE. CDR3 residues: CASSRRGINYGYTF. The CDR3 DNA reads TGTGCCAGCAGCCGAAGGGGAATTAACTATGGCTACACCTTC.

This clonotype was found a few times. This chain uses TRBV7-9 with TRBJ2-3, with a possible D match to TRBD1 (6 bases). The CDR3 extends over 15 amino acids. The germline V gene encodes CDR1 SEHNR and CDR2 FQNEAQ (reference sequence). V was cut by 1 base and J by 3 bases, with 11 bases left in between. CDR3 bases: TGTGCCAGCAGCTTAGTGCAGGGGCATACAGATACGCAGTATTTT. It codes for CASSLVQGHTDTQYF.

This clonotype was observed many times. The rearrangement links TRBV4-1 to TRBJ2-1, with 11 bases fitting TRBD2. The CDR3 spans 15 residues. The germline CDR1 and CDR2 sequences are MGHRA and YSYEKL. Unmatched junction bases numbered 2, after V lost 2 bases and J lost 5 bases. CDR3 sequence: CASSQMTSGDNEQFF. CDR3 DNA: TGCGCCAGCAGCCAAATGACTAGCGGGGACAATGAGCAGTTCTTC.

On this clonotype: Its ends do not fully match the called genes, so a read error is possible. This rearrangement joins TRBV29-1 to TRBJ2-5; 7 bases align to TRBD1. This CDR3 contains 13 residues. Germline loops: CDR1 SQVTM, CDR2 ANQGSEA. CDR3: CSLESGGQETQYF. The CDR3 DNA reads TGCAGCCTTGAATCAGGGGGCCAAGAGACCCAGTACTTC.

The chain uses TRBV5-1 and TRBJ2-3; tentatively, D is TRBD2 (5 bases). V lost 1 base, J lost 4 bases, and 10 bases lay in between. Per germline, CDR1 SGHRS and CDR2 YFSETQ. This CDR3 is built from 14 residues. The CDR3 DNA reads as TGCGCCAGCAGCTTGCTACGGGGAGCAGATACGCAGTATTTT. Translating gives CASSLLRGADTQYF.

A few counts support this clonotype. The chain couples TRBV4-1 to TRBJ2-3; TRBD1 or TRBD2 may be the D gene (7 bases each). V lost 4 bases and J lost 4, with 18 bases in between. The CDR3 runs to 16 residues. The germline CDR1 and CDR2 sequences are MGHRA and YSYEKL. CDR3: CASSPRQGGVADTQYF. As DNA, the CDR3 is TGCGCCAGCAGCCCGAGACAGGGAGGGGTCGCAGATACGCAGTATTTT.

The chain links TRBV6-6 to TRBJ1-1; 8 bases are a match to TRBD1. The CDR3 has 15 amino acids. CDR1 and CDR2 (germline): MNHNY, SVGAGI (reference sequence). Trimming took 8 bases from V and 6 from J; bases not matched to a gene: 14. DNA for the CDR3: TGTGCCAGCGAGAGAATCGACAGGGGAAGGCCTGAAGCTTTCTTT. Its protein is CASERIDRGRPEAFF.

This clonotype has at least ten counts. The chain is built from TRBV7-8 and TRBJ1-4; D is unclear. Trimming took 7 bases from V and 0 from J, leaving 12 bases between them. The CDR3 totals 15 residues. The germline V gene encodes CDR1 SGHVS and CDR2 FQNEAQ. CDR3: CASTYRIATNEKLFF. In DNA, the CDR3 is TGTGCCAGCACCTATCGGATTGCAACTAATGAAAAACTGTTTTTT.

This clonotype came up a few times. This chain uses TRBV20-1 with TRBJ1-1, with no clear D. CDR3 length equals 13 residues. CDR1 is DFQATT and CDR2 is SNEGSKA in the germline V gene (reference sequence). Trimming took off 5 bases at V and 5 bases at J, with 15 bases between the two ends. In DNA form, the CDR3 reads TGCAGTGCTCCAGACACGGTCGGGACTGAAGCTTTCTTT. This sequence encodes CSAPDTVGTEAFF.

In its sample, this clonotype was seen a few times. V and J are TRBV6-5 and TRBJ2-5; D perhaps matches TRBD2 (5 bases). The CDR3 contains 11 residues. Germline V gives CDR1 MNHEY, CDR2 SVGAGI. Trimming removed 6 bases at V and 7 bases at J, with 9 bases between. DNA of the CDR3: TGTGCCAGCAGGGCACTAGGGACCCAGTACTTC. Its translation: CASRALGTQYF.

This chain uses TRBV24-1 with TRBJ2-7, with TRBD1 identical over 10 bases. V was clipped by 3 bases and J by 8 bases; unmatched bases: 9. CDR3 length equals 15 residues. Per the germline V gene, CDR1 is KGHDR and CDR2 is SFDVKD. CDR3: CATSDPRQGAGKQYF. The CDR3 bases are TGTGCCACCAGTGATCCCCGACAGGGGGCAGGGAAGCAGTACTTC.

The chain employs TRBV5-1 and TRBJ2-7; D perhaps matches TRBD2 (6 bases). V gave up 4 bases and J gave up 0 bases, with 17 bases separating them. There are 16 residues in the CDR3. Germline values: CDR1 SGHRS, CDR2 YFSETQ. The CDR3 here is CASSPIGGLGSYEQYF. Here the CDR3 DNA reads TGCGCCAGCAGCCCCATTGGGGGGTTAGGCTCCTACGAGCAGTACTTC.

The V gene is TRBV9, the J gene TRBJ2-7; D uncertain. Per germline, CDR1 SGDLS and CDR2 YYNGEE. This CDR3 has 17 amino acids. Trimming removed 0 bases at V and 3 bases at J, with 19 bases between. Here the CDR3 DNA reads TGTGCCAGCAGCGTAGACCCCGGCGCCCAGCTTAACTACGAGCAGTACTTC. Protein sequence: CASSVDPGAQLNYEQYF.

The chain combines TRBV3-1 with TRBJ2-1, with D hard to call. CDR1 and CDR2 from the germline V gene are LGHDT and YNNKEL (reference sequence). V was clipped by 4 bases and J by 7 bases, with 11 bases between them. The CDR3 loop spans 13 amino acids. The CDR3 bases are TGTGCCAGCAGCCGTTATAGCCCGAATGAGCAGTTCTTC. This sequence encodes CASSRYSPNEQFF.

This clonotype appeared a few times. The chain is built from TRBV6-2 or TRBV6-3 and TRBJ2-6; the D call may be TRBD1 or TRBD2 (5 bases each). The CDR3 totals 15 residues. V lost 0 bases and J 2 bases, leaving 5 bases between the germline ends. The germline gives CDR1 MNHEY, CDR2 SVGEGT. CDR3 nucleotide sequence: TGTGCCAGCAGTTACTCGGGGGCTGGGGCCAACGTCCTGACTTTC. It yields the protein CASSYSGAGANVLTF.

The gene calls are TRBV12-3 or TRBV12-4 and TRBJ2-7; possible D gene TRBD2, 6 bases. The CDR3 has 15 amino acids. Trimming took 4 bases from V and 2 from J, leaving 15 bases between them. This CDR3 reads CASSSSEAGAYEQYF. In DNA form, the CDR3 reads TGTGCCAGCAGTTCTAGCGAGGCCGGGGCCTACGAGCAGTACTTC.

This clonotype was seen at least ten times. The V gene is TRBV24-1, the J gene TRBJ2-7; weak D call: TRBD1 (5 bases). This CDR3 has 13 residues. Germline V gene data show CDR1 as KGHDR and CDR2 as SFDVKD. The V end was cut by 2 bases, the J end by 7 bases, with 11 bases between. CDR3 nucleotide sequence: TGTGCCACCAGTGATTGGCAGGGTAGAGAGCAGTACTTC. It encodes CATSDWQGREQYF.

The CDR3 coding sequence is TGTGCCAGCAGTGAACAAAGGGGGCAGGGAGCTACCTTTAATGAAAAACTGTTTTTT. Amino acids: CASSEQRGQGATFNEKLFF. V usage is TRBV2 and J usage is TRBJ1-4; TRBD1 matches 7 bases. Trimming took 2 bases from V and 4 from J; bases not matched to a gene: 16. The CDR3 has 19 amino acids. Germline V CDR1 and CDR2: SNHLY, FYNNEI.